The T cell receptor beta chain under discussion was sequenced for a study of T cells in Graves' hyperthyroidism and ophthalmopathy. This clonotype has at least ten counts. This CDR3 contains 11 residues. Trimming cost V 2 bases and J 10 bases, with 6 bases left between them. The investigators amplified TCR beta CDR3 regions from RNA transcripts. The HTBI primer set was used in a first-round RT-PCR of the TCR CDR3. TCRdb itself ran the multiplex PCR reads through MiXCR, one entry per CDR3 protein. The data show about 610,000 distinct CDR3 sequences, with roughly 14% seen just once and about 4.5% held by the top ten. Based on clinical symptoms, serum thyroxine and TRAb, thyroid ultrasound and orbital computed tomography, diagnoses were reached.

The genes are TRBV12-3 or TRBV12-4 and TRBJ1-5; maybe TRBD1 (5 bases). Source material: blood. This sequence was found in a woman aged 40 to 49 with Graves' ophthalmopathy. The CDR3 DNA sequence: TGTGCCAGCAGTTTACAGGGACCCCAGCATTTT. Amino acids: CASSLQGPQHF.